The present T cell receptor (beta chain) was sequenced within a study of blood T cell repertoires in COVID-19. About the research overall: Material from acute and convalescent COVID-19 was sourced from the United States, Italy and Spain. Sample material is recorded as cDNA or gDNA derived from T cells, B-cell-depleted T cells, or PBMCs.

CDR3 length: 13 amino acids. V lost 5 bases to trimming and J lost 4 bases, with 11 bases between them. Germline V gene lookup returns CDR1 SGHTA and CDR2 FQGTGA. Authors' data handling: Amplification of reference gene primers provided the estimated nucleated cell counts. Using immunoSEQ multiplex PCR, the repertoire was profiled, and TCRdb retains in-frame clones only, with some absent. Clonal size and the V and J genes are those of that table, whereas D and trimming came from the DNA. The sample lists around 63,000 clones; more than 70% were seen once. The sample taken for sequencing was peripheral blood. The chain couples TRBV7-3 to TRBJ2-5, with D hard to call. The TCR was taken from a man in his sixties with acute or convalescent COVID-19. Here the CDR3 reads CASSISRRETQYF. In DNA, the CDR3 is TGTGCCAGCAGCATCTCTAGGCGAGAGACCCAGTACTTC.